This TCR beta chain was obtained from a study of metastatic and nonmetastatic thyroid tumors. Across the study: Repertoires were compared across blood and tumor or nodule tissue from malignant and benign thyroid patients. Findings and limits, study-wide: Compared with benign nodules, malignant thyroid tumors were reported to have significantly higher TCR beta diversity in both blood and tumor.

Study processing details: In papillary thyroid cancer, a distant-metastasis classifier was built using CDR3 differences across clinicopathological groups. TCRdb reanalyzed the PCR reads via MiXCR. TCRdb's processing, not the authors', yielded these V and J calls. The data hold several thousand clones, with around 32% observed a single time. Points on this clone: What it recognizes is unknown.

Germline assignment: CDR1 SGHRS and CDR2 YFSETQ. With 4 bases clipped from V and 4 bases from J, the junction kept 5 bases outside the gene matches. The CDR3 length is 14 residues. The entire patient cohort was treatment-naive prior to thyroid surgery. The receptor was isolated from a male donor with papillary thyroid cancer or a benign thyroid nodule (not recorded which). Some clones in this sample may be carry-over from other donors' samples. The chain recombines TRBV5-1 with TRBJ2-7; 10 bases line up with TRBD1. The source material was adjacent normal tissue. CDR3 bases: TGCGCCAGCAGCCAAAGACAGGGGGCTTACGAGCAGTACTTC. Translation: CASSQRQGAYEQYF. Supplemented by reference TRBV5-1 and TRBJ2-7, the full variable domain reads KAGVTQTPRYLIKTRGQQVTLSCSPISGHRSVSWYQQTPGQGLQFLFEYFSETQRNKGNFPGRFSGRQFSNSRSEMNVSTLELGDSALYLCASSQRQGAYEQYFGPGTRLTVT.